The 30 T cell receptor beta chains reported below all come from one sample, sequenced in a study of blood T cell repertoires in COVID-19. The table came from immunoSEQ multiplex PCR; TCRdb's copy has only in-frame clones and leaves some out. Among about 310,000 clones, about 88% were seen once, and the ten largest hold over 1%. The specimen sequenced was peripheral blood. The origin of the receptors is a man in his 70s with acute or convalescent COVID-19.

J is TRBJ2-1 and V is TRBV5-1, with a tentative D call TRBD2 (7 bases). CDR3 length: 15 amino acids. The V and J ends lost 7 bases and 2 bases respectively, with 16 bases between them. Per germline, CDR1 SGHRS and CDR2 YFSETQ. As DNA, the CDR3 is TGCGCCAGCCAGGCGGGGGCCCAGACCTACAATGAGCAGTTCTTC. Translating it yields CASQAGAQTYNEQFF.

The V gene is TRBV13, the J gene TRBJ2-7; no clear D. The CDR3 has 12 amino acids. Trimming removed 4 bases at V and 3 bases at J, with 7 bases between. The germline gives CDR1 PRHDT, CDR2 FYEKMQ (reference sequence). CDR3: CASSSFNYEQYF. CDR3 bases: TGTGCCAGCAGCTCCTTTAACTACGAGCAGTACTTC.

V and J are TRBV12-3 or TRBV12-4 and TRBJ2-3; 10 bases are shared with TRBD2. The ends lost 6 bases at V and 4 bases at J; junction bases unmatched: 1. The CDR3 has 13 amino acids. CDR3 amino acids: CASRTSGPDTQYF. CDR3 sequence (DNA): TGTGCCAGCAGGACTAGCGGGCCAGATACGCAGTATTTT.

The rearrangement uses TRBV10-3 and TRBJ1-1; 8 bases line up with TRBD1. This CDR3 is 14 amino acids long. Germline CDR1 reads ENHRY; CDR2 reads SYGVKD. V was pared by 5 bases and J by 1 base, with 3 bases of the junction left unmatched. The CDR3 spells CAISTQGGNTEAFF. The CDR3 DNA reads TGTGCCATCAGTACACAGGGGGGGAACACTGAAGCTTTCTTT.

The V gene is TRBV9, the J gene TRBJ1-1; a possible D gene is TRBD1 (6 bases). This CDR3 contains 14 residues. V was clipped by 5 bases and J by 6 bases, with 17 bases between them. The V gene's germline CDR1 is SGDLS and CDR2 YYNGEE. The CDR3 protein is CASRPHPGQSEAFF. CDR3 in DNA: TGTGCCAGCAGACCCCATCCTGGACAGTCTGAAGCTTTCTTT.

The rearrangement uses TRBV5-5 and TRBJ2-2; D perhaps matches TRBD2 (6 bases). V gave up 1 base and J gave up 2 bases, with 9 bases separating them. Germline V gene lookup returns CDR1 SGHKS and CDR2 YYEKEE (reference sequence). The CDR3 extends over 15 amino acids. The CDR3: CASSLWGDNTGELFF. The CDR3 DNA follows: TGTGCCAGCAGCTTGTGGGGGGACAACACCGGGGAGCTGTTTTTT.

This clone was seen only a few times. V usage is TRBV5-1 and J usage is TRBJ1-4, with D maybe TRBD1 (5 bases). The CDR3 totals 15 residues. The germline V gene has CDR1 SGHRS and CDR2 YFSETQ. V lost 4 bases and J 3 bases, leaving 13 bases between the germline ends. Here the CDR3 reads CASSLTGPPNEKLFF. CDR3 coding DNA: TGCGCCAGCAGCCTCACAGGTCCCCCTAATGAAAAACTGTTTTTT.

The rearrangement joins TRBV18 to TRBJ1-2; the match to TRBD1 covers 9 bases. Germline V gene data show CDR1 as KGHSH and CDR2 as LQKENI. The CDR3 consists of 19 residues. Unmatched junction bases numbered 19, after V lost 3 bases and J lost 5 bases. CDR3 in DNA: TGTGCCAGCTCACCTCACGGCCCTGGGACAGGGCTCGTTGCTTATGGCTACACCTTC. Translating gives CASSPHGPGTGLVAYGYTF.

Written as DNA, the CDR3 is TGTGCCAGCAGCCCCCAGGTTAGCAATCAGCCCCAGCATTTT. The encoded protein is CASSPQVSNQPQHF. The rearrangement joins TRBV3-1 (or the pseudogene TRBV3-2) to TRBJ1-5; D unresolved. V was cut by 4 bases and J by 0 bases, with 7 bases left in between. This CDR3 region has 14 residues. Looked up from germline, CDR1 is LGHDT and CDR2 is YNNKEL (reference sequence).

The rearrangement uses TRBV19 and TRBJ2-1, with TRBD2 identical over 8 bases. V dropped 6 bases and J dropped 0; count of bases not matched to a gene: 10. The V gene's germline CDR1 is LNHDA and CDR2 SQIVND (reference sequence). This CDR3 has 17 amino acids. The CDR3 region is CASSSLAGLSSYNEQFF. CDR3 coding DNA: TGTGCCAGTAGCTCCCTAGCGGGCCTGAGCTCCTACAATGAGCAGTTCTTC.

The chain is built from TRBV15 and TRBJ2-1; 7 nucleotides agree with TRBD1. J was trimmed by 7 bases and V by 1 base; bases with no gene match: 10. This CDR3 spans 16 amino acids. The germline CDR1 and CDR2 sequences are LNHNV and YYDKDF (reference sequence). The CDR3 region has the DNA TGTGCCACCAGCAGAGGACAGGGTAACGTCGGTAATGAGCAGTTCTTC. Its protein product is CATSRGQGNVGNEQFF.

The genes are TRBV29-1 and TRBJ1-4; 8 bases are shared with TRBD1. The V gene end was trimmed by 3 bases and the J gene end by 6 bases; junction bases not matched to a gene: 6. The CDR3 has 14 amino acids. In germline, CDR1 is SQVTM, CDR2 ANQGSEA. The CDR3 DNA sequence: TGCAGCGTTGATTCTGGCAGGGGGCATGAAAAACTGTTTTTT. Protein: CSVDSGRGHEKLFF.

V is TRBV24-1 and J is TRBJ1-2; D is unresolved. The CDR3 covers 13 residues. The V gene lost 5 bases and the J gene lost 2 bases, with 8 bases spanning the gap. Germline V gives CDR1 KGHDR, CDR2 SFDVKD. CDR3 residues: CATSVTENYGYTF. The DNA for the CDR3 is TGTGCCACCAGTGTTACAGAGAACTATGGCTACACCTTC.

This chain links TRBV27 with TRBJ2-7; TRBD1 agrees at 11 bases. The CDR3 loop spans 15 amino acids. V was pared by 4 bases and J by 4 bases, with 6 bases of the junction left unmatched. Germline-derived CDR1 and CDR2 are MNHEY and SMNVEV (reference sequence). The CDR3 reads CASSSRTGGNYEQYF. The DNA for the CDR3 is TGTGCCAGCAGTTCGAGGACAGGGGGCAATTACGAGCAGTACTTC.

The rearrangement links TRBV5-4 to TRBJ1-4; possibly TRBD1 for D (6 bases). Trimming took off 0 bases at V and 7 bases at J, with 10 bases between the two ends. There are 14 residues in the CDR3. CDR1 SGHNT and CDR2 YYREEE come from the germline V gene (reference sequence). The chain's CDR3 is CASSLGQASEKLFF. Written as DNA, the CDR3 is TGTGCCAGCAGCTTGGGACAGGCCTCTGAAAAACTGTTTTTT.

This rearrangement joins TRBV7-3 to TRBJ2-1, with TRBD2 identical over 12 bases. The CDR3 is made up of 18 amino acids. Trimming removed 11 bases from V and 1 base from J; junction bases left unmatched: 15. Germline CDR1 SGHTA, CDR2 FQGTGA. The CDR3 here is CARKELAGGPQSYNEQFF. The CDR3 DNA reads as TGTGCCCGGAAGGAACTAGCGGGGGGCCCCCAGTCCTACAATGAGCAGTTCTTC.

This sequence joins TRBV4-1 and TRBJ2-3; D unclear. Trimming cost V 0 bases and J 4 bases, with 11 bases left between them. The germline V gene has CDR1 MGHRA and CDR2 YSYEKL. The CDR3 has 15 amino acids. DNA for the CDR3: TGCGCCAGCAGCCAAGATCCCGGGTTCCCAGATACGCAGTATTTT. Protein sequence: CASSQDPGFPDTQYF.

This clone was found once. The chain combines TRBV5-1 with TRBJ2-3; tentative D call: TRBD1 (5 bases). This CDR3 is 17 amino acids long. V lost 0 bases to trimming and J lost 4 bases, with 18 bases between them. CDR1 and CDR2 (germline): SGHRS, YFSETQ. For the CDR3, the DNA is TGCGCCAGCAGCTTGGTCTCGGCCTTAGGGGTAGCAGATACGCAGTATTTT. It yields the protein CASSLVSALGVADTQYF.

The V and J genes are TRBV11-2 and TRBJ2-3; TRBD2 matches 8 bases. CDR3 length equals 18 residues. V shed 1 base and J 0 bases; nucleotides not matched to a gene: 9. CDR1 is SGHAT and CDR2 is FQNNGV in the germline V gene. CDR3 nucleotides: TGTGCCAGCAGCTTAGTCGGCCTAGCGGGCTTTAGCACAGATACGCAGTATTTT. Amino acids: CASSLVGLAGFSTDTQYF.

The chain carries TRBV4-2 and TRBJ1-1; 9 bases fit TRBD1. The V gene's germline CDR1 is LGHNA and CDR2 YNFKEQ. Trimming cost V 8 bases and J 0 bases; bases outside gene matches: 16. The CDR3 sequence is 18 residues long. The DNA for the CDR3 is TGTGCCAGCCGCCGGTTCTCCGGGACAGGGAACATGAACACTGAAGCTTTCTTT. Translating it yields CASRRFSGTGNMNTEAFF.

This chain joins TRBV6-5 and TRBJ2-5; D perhaps matches TRBD2 (6 bases). In germline, CDR1 is MNHEY, CDR2 SVGAGI. The CDR3 has 13 amino acids. V lost 8 bases and J lost 5, with 15 bases in between. This chain's CDR3 is CASSRGGAETQYF. The CDR3 DNA reads as TGTGCCAGCTCCCGGGGAGGCGCGGAGACCCAGTACTTC.

V is TRBV28 and J is TRBJ2-1; D is unresolved. V was shortened by 6 bases and J by 6 bases, with 12 bases between the two germline ends. CDR3 length: 13 amino acids. The germline V gene encodes CDR1 MDHEN and CDR2 SYDVKM. The CDR3 DNA follows: TGTGCCAGCAGCTCCCCTCTAGTCAATGAGCAGTTCTTC. Translation gives CASSSPLVNEQFF. The whole variable domain, remainder taken from reference TRBV28 and TRBJ2-1, is DVKVTQSSRYLVKRTGEKVFLECVQDMDHENMFWYRQDPGLGLRLIYFSYDVKMKEKGDIPEGYSVSREKKERFSLILESASTNQTSMYLCASSSPLVNEQFFGPGTRLTVL.

CDR3 nucleotide sequence: TGCGCCAGCAGAACTGACAGGGGGACGCAGTTCTTC. It codes for CASRTDRGTQFF. The V call is TRBV5-1, the J call TRBJ2-1; 9 positions agree with TRBD1. Germline CDR1 is SGHRS and CDR2 is YFSETQ. CDR3 size: 12 residues. J gave up 12 bases and V 5 bases, and 6 bases lay outside the gene matches.

This chain joins TRBV4-3 and TRBJ1-6; D is possibly TRBD1 (5 bases). Trimming cost V 0 bases and J 10 bases, with 16 bases left between them. Per germline, CDR1 LGHNA and CDR2 YSLEER. The CDR3 contains 16 residues. The CDR3 loop is CASSQEPQGGRSPLHF. The CDR3 coding sequence is TGCGCCAGCAGCCAAGAGCCCCAGGGTGGTCGATCACCCCTCCACTTT.

The chain recombines TRBV28 with TRBJ1-2; D gene unclear. Germline CDR1 and CDR2: MDHEN and SYDVKM. Deletions cut 4 bases from V and 0 bases from J, with 6 bases between. The CDR3 is made up of 13 amino acids. The CDR3 loop reads CASSWQANYGYTF. CDR3 nucleotide sequence: TGTGCCAGCAGTTGGCAGGCTAACTATGGCTACACCTTC.

The chain recombines TRBV5-4 with TRBJ2-6; TRBD1 matches at 9 bases. The CDR3 contains 19 residues. Germline V gene data show CDR1 as SGHNT and CDR2 as YYREEE (reference sequence). V lost 4 bases to trimming and J lost 0 bases; unmatched junction nucleotides: 11. The CDR3 region is CASSRISGTGNSGANVLTF. In DNA form, the CDR3 reads TGTGCCAGCAGCAGAATATCCGGGACAGGGAACTCTGGGGCCAACGTCCTGACTTTC.

The chain carries TRBV5-3 and TRBJ2-2; D is uncertain. TRBV5-3 is known as an ORF, though its function is uncertain. CDR3 length: 14 amino acids. With 2 bases removed from V and 3 bases from J, the gap between germline ends came to 8 bases. In DNA, the CDR3 is TGTGCCAGAAGCTTAAATGGAGACACCGGGGAGCTGTTTTTT. This encodes CARSLNGDTGELFF.

V usage is TRBV7-9 and J usage is TRBJ1-5; 11 bases fit TRBD1. After removal of 6 bases from V and 0 bases from J, the junction contained 13 bases not matched to a gene. Germline loops: CDR1 SEHNR, CDR2 FQNEAQ (reference sequence). The CDR3 has 19 residues. CDR3 DNA: TGTGCCAGCAGTTCATTGGACAGGGGGCTTTCCCTTAGCAATCAGCCCCAGCATTTT. Amino acids: CASSSLDRGLSLSNQPQHF.

The chain employs TRBV5-4 and TRBJ2-2, with TRBD1 matching 7 bases. From germline, CDR1 is SGHNT and CDR2 YYREEE (reference sequence). The V gene end was trimmed by 4 bases and the J gene end by 6 bases; junction bases not matched to a gene: 9. CDR3 size: 15 residues. CDR3 sequence: CASSRQTGQAGELFF. CDR3 nucleotides: TGTGCCAGCAGCCGGCAGACAGGGCAGGCCGGGGAGCTGTTTTTT.

The gene calls are TRBV7-3 and TRBJ1-1, with 10 bases lining up with TRBD1. The CDR3 runs 13 residues. V trimming: 4 bases; J trimming: 7 bases; junction bases outside the gene matches: 3. Germline values: CDR1 SGHTA, CDR2 FQGTGA. CDR3 sequence reads: CASSSGQGVEAFF. CDR3 sequence (DNA): TGTGCCAGCAGCTCAGGACAGGGGGTTGAAGCTTTCTTT.